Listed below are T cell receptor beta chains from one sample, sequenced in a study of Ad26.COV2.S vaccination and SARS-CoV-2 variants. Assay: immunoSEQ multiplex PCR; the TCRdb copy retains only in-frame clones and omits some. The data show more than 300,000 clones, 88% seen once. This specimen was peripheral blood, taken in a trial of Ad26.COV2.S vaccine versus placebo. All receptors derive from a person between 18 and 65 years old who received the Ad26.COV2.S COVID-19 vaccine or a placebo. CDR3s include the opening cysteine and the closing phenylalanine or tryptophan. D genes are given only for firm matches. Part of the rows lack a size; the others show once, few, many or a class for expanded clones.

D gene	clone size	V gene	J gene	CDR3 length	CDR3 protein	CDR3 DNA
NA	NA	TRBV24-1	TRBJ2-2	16	CATSDEGGANTGELFF	TGTGCCACCAGTGACGAGGGGGGGGCGAACACCGGGGAGCTGTTTTTT
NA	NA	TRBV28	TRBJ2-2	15	CASSFLRVNTGELFF	TGTGCCAGCAGTTTTCTAAGGGTAAACACCGGGGAGCTGTTTTTT
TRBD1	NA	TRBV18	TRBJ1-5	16	CASSRTGSGNNQPQHF	TGTGCCAGCTCCCGGACAGGAAGCGGAAACAATCAGCCCCAGCATTTT
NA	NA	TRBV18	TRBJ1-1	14	CASSPSTVNTEAFF	TGTGCCAGCTCACCTTCGACAGTGAACACTGAAGCTTTCTTT
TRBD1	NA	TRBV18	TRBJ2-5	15	CASSPRQGARETQYF	TGTGCCAGCTCACCAAGACAGGGTGCGAGGGAGACCCAGTACTTC
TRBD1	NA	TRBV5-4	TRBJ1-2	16	CASSTIGGQGYYGYTF	TGTGCCAGCAGCACTATAGGTGGACAGGGCTACTATGGCTACACCTTC
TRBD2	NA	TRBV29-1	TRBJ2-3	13	CSVVGGGTDTQYF	TGCAGCGTTGTGGGAGGGGGCACAGATACGCAGTATTTT
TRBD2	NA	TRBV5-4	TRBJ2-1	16	CASSPAASGRAHEQFF	TGTGCCAGCAGCCCGGCGGCTAGCGGGAGGGCCCATGAGCAGTTCTTC
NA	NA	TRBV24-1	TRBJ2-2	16	CATSGTGTRATGELFF	TGTGCCACCAGTGGGACCGGGACCCGGGCCACCGGGGAGCTGTTTTTT
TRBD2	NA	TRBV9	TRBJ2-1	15	CASSVEREPRNEQFF	TGTGCCAGCAGCGTAGAGCGGGAGCCACGGAATGAGCAGTTCTTC
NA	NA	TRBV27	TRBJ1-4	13	CASSRATNEKLFF	TGTGCCAGCAGTAGGGCAACTAATGAAAAACTGTTTTTT
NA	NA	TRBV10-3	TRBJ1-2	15	CAISEALWGTVGYTF	TGTGCCATCAGTGAGGCTCTTTGGGGTACAGTAGGCTACACCTTC
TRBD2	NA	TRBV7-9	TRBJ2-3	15	CASSQLAGGTDTQYF	TGTGCCAGCAGCCAACTAGCGGGTGGCACAGATACGCAGTATTTT
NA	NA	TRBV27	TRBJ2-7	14	CASSPRLGSGEQYF	TGTGCCAGCAGTCCTCGACTAGGAAGTGGCGAGCAGTACTTC
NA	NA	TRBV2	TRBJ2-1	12	CASWDEINEQFF	TGTGCCAGCTGGGACGAGATCAATGAGCAGTTCTTC
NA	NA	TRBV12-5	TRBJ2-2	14	CASGWKLGAGELFF	TGTGCTAGTGGTTGGAAACTGGGGGCCGGGGAGCTGTTTTTT
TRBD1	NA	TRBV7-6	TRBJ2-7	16	CASSSDGGQGGREQYF	TGTGCCAGCAGCTCGGATGGGGGACAGGGGGGGCGCGAGCAGTACTTC
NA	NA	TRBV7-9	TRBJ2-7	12	CASSLSSYEQYF	TGTGCCAGCAGCCTGTCCTCCTACGAGCAGTACTTC
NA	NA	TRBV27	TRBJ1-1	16	CASSAQGFWSGTEAFF	TGTGCCAGCAGTGCGCAGGGTTTTTGGAGCGGCACTGAAGCTTTCTTT
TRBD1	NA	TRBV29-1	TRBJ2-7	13	CSGGQGASYEQYF	TGCAGCGGTGGACAGGGGGCCTCCTACGAGCAGTACTTC
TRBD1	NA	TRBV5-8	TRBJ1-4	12	CASSPDREKLFF	TGTGCCAGCAGCCCGGACAGGGAAAAACTGTTTTTT
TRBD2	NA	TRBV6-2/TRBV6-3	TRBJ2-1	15	CASSYRTSGGNEQFF	TGTGCCAGCAGTTACCGGACTAGCGGGGGGAATGAGCAGTTCTTC
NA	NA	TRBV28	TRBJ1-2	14	CASSRDQGNYGYTF	TGTGCCAGCAGTCGCGATCAGGGTAACTATGGCTACACCTTC
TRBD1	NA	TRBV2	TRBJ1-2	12	CASRGDRGGYTF	TGTGCCAGCAGAGGGGACAGGGGGGGCTACACCTTC
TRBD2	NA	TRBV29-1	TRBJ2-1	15	CSVPYGGRALGEQFF	TGCAGCGTCCCGTACGGCGGGAGAGCCTTAGGTGAGCAGTTCTTC
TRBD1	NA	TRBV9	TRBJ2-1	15	CASSVRTGGSNEQFF	TGTGCCAGCAGCGTACGGACAGGGGGCTCGAATGAGCAGTTCTTC
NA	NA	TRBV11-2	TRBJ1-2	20	CASSLDLPARSHLANYGYTF	TGTGCCAGCAGCTTAGATCTTCCAGCCCGCTCCCACCTAGCTAACTATGGCTACACCTTC
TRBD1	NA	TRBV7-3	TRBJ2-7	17	CASSLETRTGQSYEQYF	TGTGCCAGCAGCTTAGAGACCCGGACAGGACAATCCTACGAGCAGTACTTC
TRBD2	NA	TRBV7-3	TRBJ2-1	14	CASSSSSGYNEQFF	TGTGCCAGCAGCTCGTCTAGCGGCTACAATGAGCAGTTCTTC
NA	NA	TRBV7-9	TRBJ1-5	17	CASSSDATGFRNQPQHF	TGTGCCAGCAGTTCTGACGCAACAGGGTTTCGCAATCAGCCCCAGCATTTT
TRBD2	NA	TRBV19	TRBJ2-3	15	CASSTAGGKPDTQYF	TGTGCCAGTAGTACGGCGGGAGGGAAACCAGATACGCAGTATTTT
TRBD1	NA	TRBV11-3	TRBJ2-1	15	CASSPGQESYNEQFF	TGTGCCAGCAGCCCTGGACAGGAGTCCTACAATGAGCAGTTCTTC
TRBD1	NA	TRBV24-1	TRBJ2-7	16	CATSDYRDRVPYEQYF	TGTGCCACCAGTGATTACCGGGACAGGGTCCCCTACGAGCAGTACTTC
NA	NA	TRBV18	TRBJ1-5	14	CASSPGVGNQPQHF	TGTGCCAGCTCACCAGGGGTAGGCAATCAGCCCCAGCATTTT
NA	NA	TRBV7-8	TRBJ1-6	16	CASSLAMVSYNSPLHF	TGTGCCAGCAGCCTAGCCATGGTCTCGTATAATTCACCCCTCCACTTT
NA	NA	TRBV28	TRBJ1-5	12	CASSWGNQPQHF	TGTGCCAGCAGTTGGGGCAATCAGCCCCAGCATTTT
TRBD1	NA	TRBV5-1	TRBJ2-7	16	CASSHKRDRASYEQYF	TGCGCCAGCAGCCACAAACGGGACAGGGCTTCCTACGAGCAGTACTTC
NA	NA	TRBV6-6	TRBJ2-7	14	CASSYNPVSYEQYF	TGTGCCAGCAGTTATAACCCAGTATCCTACGAGCAGTACTTC
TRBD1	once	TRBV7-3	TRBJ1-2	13	CASSLLGTGGYTF	TGTGCCAGCAGCTTACTCGGGACAGGGGGCTACACCTTC
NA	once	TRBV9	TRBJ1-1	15	CASSVDPGTNTEAFF	TGTGCCAGCAGCGTAGACCCAGGGACAAACACTGAAGCTTTCTTT
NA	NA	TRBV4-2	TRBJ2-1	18	CASSQALGQSVVLDEQFF	TGTGCCAGCAGCCAAGCTTTAGGGCAGAGCGTAGTCCTCGATGAGCAGTTCTTC
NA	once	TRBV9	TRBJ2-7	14	CASSVDGGGYEQYF	TGTGCCAGCAGCGTAGACGGAGGGGGGTACGAGCAGTACTTC